These T cell receptor beta chains were read from a single sample in a study of molecular identifiers for immune sequencing clone quantification. MiXCR, applied by TCRdb to the PCR reads, yields one record per CDR3 protein. This sample carries 400,000 to 600,000 distinct CDR3 sequences, around 25% of them seen once, and the ten largest clones take around 0.79%. What was sequenced was naive CD8+ T cells from blood, with Jurkat cell RNA spiked in. The receptor source for this set is a human donor in good health. Some libraries in this study had Jurkat cell RNA spiked in. The CDR3 runs from the conserved cysteine through the conserved F or W. The order of the fields is J gene, V gene, clone size, D gene, CDR3 protein, CDR3 DNA. D genes are given only for firm matches. The size of a clone is reported for some rows only, either as once, few or many, or as a class for expanded clones.

TRBJ2-2 TRBV5-1 many TRBD2 CASSLESSGSTDGELFF TGCGCCAGCAGCTTGGAGTCTAGCGGGAGTACAGACGGGGAGCTGTTTTTT
TRBJ2-3 TRBV20-1 - TRBD2 CSVTAGGLTDTQYF TGCAGTGTCACAGCGGGGGGGCTCACAGATACGCAGTATTTT
TRBJ2-7 TRBV6-2/TRBV6-3 few - CASRLASGEQYF TGTGCCAGCAGGCTAGCGTCGGGGGAGCAGTACTTC
TRBJ1-1 TRBV7-9 - TRBD1 CASSLGTGFVGAFF TGTGCCAGCAGCTTAGGGACAGGCTTTGTTGGGGCTTTCTTT
TRBJ2-5 TRBV6-2/TRBV6-3 - - CASGLGALKQEPQYF TGTGCCAGCGGGTTAGGGGCGCTGAAACAAGAGCCCCAGTACTTC
TRBJ2-2 TRBV7-6 many TRBD2 CASSLSGENTGELFF TGTGCCAGCAGCTTGAGCGGGGAGAACACCGGGGAGCTGTTTTTT
TRBJ2-1 TRBV7-9 many - CASSATSYSSNEQFF TGTGCCAGCAGCGCCACCTCATACTCTAGCAATGAGCAGTTCTTC
TRBJ2-3 TRBV7-2 - TRBD2 CASSLSPAGGPDTQYF TGTGCCAGCAGCTTATCCCCAGCGGGGGGGCCAGATACGCAGTATTTT
TRBJ2-7 TRBV11-2 - - CASSPGAGAPYF TGTGCCAGCAGCCCCGGTGCCGGCGCGCCGTACTTC
TRBJ2-5 TRBV27 - - CASSPSLGVETQYF TGTGCCAGCAGTCCAAGCTTGGGAGTAGAGACCCAGTACTTC
TRBJ2-1 TRBV7-2 few - CASSLSISSYNEQFF TGTGCCAGCAGCCTATCAATTAGCTCCTACAATGAGCAGTTCTTC
TRBJ1-2 TRBV29-1 many TRBD1 CSVQGQDYGYTF TGCAGCGTGCAGGGACAGGACTATGGCTACACCTTC
TRBJ2-3 TRBV29-1 few TRBD2 CGVEGGLGTDTQYF TGCGGCGTTGAAGGGGGACTAGGCACAGATACGCAGTATTTT
TRBJ2-4 TRBV6-2/TRBV6-3 - - CASSYSPSGPLTKNIQYF TGTGCCAGCAGTTACTCGCCATCGGGTCCTCTAACCAAAAACATTCAGTACTTC
TRBJ2-1 TRBV9 - TRBD2 CASSVGGREAYNEQFF TGTGCCAGCAGCGTAGGTGGGCGGGAGGCCTACAATGAGCAGTTCTTC
TRBJ2-6 TRBV29-1 once - CSDETPNSGANILTF TGCAGCGATGAGACACCAAACTCTGGGGCCAACATCCTGACTTTC
TRBJ1-3 TRBV4-3 many - CASSPSGGGNTIYF TGCGCCAGCAGCCCTAGTGGAGGAGGAAACACCATATATTTT
TRBJ2-3 TRBV6-1 many TRBD2 CAVTQGLAGDTQYF TGTGCCGTCACGCAGGGACTAGCGGGAGATACGCAGTATTTT
TRBJ2-7 TRBV9 few - CASSSSVSSYEQYF TGTGCCAGCAGCTCTAGCGTGAGCTCCTACGAGCAGTACTTC
TRBJ2-5 TRBV19 few TRBD2 CASTDSTGGPETQYF TGTGCCAGTACCGACAGCACGGGAGGGCCCGAGACCCAGTACTTC
TRBJ2-7 TRBV20-1 few TRBD2 CSARAPGLASPYEQYF TGCAGTGCTAGAGCACCGGGACTAGCAAGCCCCTACGAGCAGTACTTC
TRBJ2-7 TRBV30 few TRBD2 CAWSVLAGTHAQYF TGTGCCTGGAGTGTTCTAGCGGGGACCCACGCGCAGTACTTC
TRBJ2-3 TRBV9 many TRBD2 CASSGASGDPDTQYF TGTGCCAGCAGCGGCGCTAGCGGGGACCCAGATACGCAGTATTTT
TRBJ2-2 TRBV29-1 many - CSAWDTTAGELFF TGCAGCGCATGGGACACCACGGCAGGGGAGCTGTTTTTT
TRBJ2-3 TRBV13 - - CASSLVPGVPLSTDTQYF TGTGCCAGCAGCTTAGTACCGGGGGTCCCCCTTAGCACAGATACGCAGTATTTT
TRBJ2-2 TRBV20-1 many - CSARLNPNTGELFF TGCAGTGCTAGACTTAACCCGAACACCGGGGAGCTGTTTTTT
TRBJ2-7 TRBV7-9 - - CASSPTLTETYEQYF TGTGCCAGCAGCCCAACCCTGACAGAAACCTACGAGCAGTACTTC
TRBJ2-7 TRBV20-1 many TRBD1 CSGTDRSREQYF TGCAGTGGGACGGACAGGTCGCGCGAGCAGTACTTC
TRBJ2-2 TRBV15 few - CATSRSRLNTGELFF TGTGCCACCAGCAGATCCAGACTGAACACCGGGGAGCTGTTTTTT
TRBJ2-7 TRBV4-3 few TRBD1 CASSPLPLGQEQYF TGCGCCAGCAGCCCACTCCCGCTGGGACAGGAGCAGTACTTC
TRBJ2-7 TRBV28 - TRBD2 CASRPPGGLPSYEQYF TGTGCCAGCAGGCCCCCGGGGGGACTACCCTCCTACGAGCAGTACTTC
TRBJ2-7 TRBV19 - TRBD1 CASGDRGFYEQYF TGTGCCTCCGGGGACAGGGGTTTCTACGAGCAGTACTTC
TRBJ2-2 TRBV9 many TRBD1 CASTGTVNTGELFF TGTGCCAGCACTGGGACAGTGAACACCGGGGAGCTGTTTTTT
TRBJ2-7 TRBV7-2 many - CASRRGDVQEQYF TGTGCCAGCCGAAGGGGAGACGTGCAAGAGCAGTACTTC
TRBJ2-3 TRBV5-8 - - CASSLRYHAGVGDTQYF TGTGCCAGCAGCTTGAGGTACCACGCCGGGGTTGGGGATACGCAGTATTTT
TRBJ1-1 TRBV19 - - CASSIQGSLPLNTEAFF TGTGCCAGTAGTATACAGGGGTCCCTCCCGTTGAACACTGAAGCTTTCTTT
TRBJ2-3 TRBV5-4 many TRBD1 CASSLFLGQGFVDTQYF TGTGCCAGCAGCTTGTTTTTGGGACAGGGGTTTGTAGATACGCAGTATTTT
TRBJ1-1 TRBV3-1 many - CASSQATPRGRNTEAFF TGTGCCAGCAGCCAAGCAACGCCACGGGGTAGAAACACTGAAGCTTTCTTT
TRBJ2-2 TRBV29-1 many - CSVEVGITGELFF TGCAGCGTTGAGGTCGGAATCACCGGGGAGCTGTTTTTT
TRBJ2-3 TRBV5-1 many TRBD1 CASSPWTGGTDTQYF TGCGCCAGCAGCCCATGGACAGGGGGCACAGATACGCAGTATTTT
TRBJ2-1 TRBV6-2/TRBV6-3 - - CVSRTSSYNEQFF TGTGTCAGCAGAACGAGCTCCTACAATGAGCAGTTCTTC
TRBJ2-3 TRBV3-1 - - CASSQATGDSGDTQYF TGTGCCAGCAGCCAAGCGACGGGGGATTCGGGAGATACGCAGTATTTT
TRBJ2-7 TRBV28 - TRBD1 CASSRPGTADEQYF TGTGCCAGCAGCCGCCCCGGGACAGCCGACGAGCAGTACTTC
TRBJ2-5 TRBV7-9 - TRBD2 CASSLIGRAAETQHF TGTGCCAGCAGCTTGATCGGGAGGGCCGCAGAGACCCAGCACTTC
TRBJ1-1 TRBV15 many - CATSRDRRAEAFF TGTGCCACCAGCAGAGACCGCAGAGCAGAGGCTTTCTTT
TRBJ2-1 TRBV4-2 few TRBD1 CASSQDKTGITRNEQFF TGTGCCAGCAGCCAAGACAAGACAGGGATTACAAGGAATGAGCAGTTCTTC
TRBJ1-3 TRBV4-1 few - CASSQGVNFGLSGNTIYF TGCGCCAGCAGCCAAGGTGTTAATTTCGGGCTCTCTGGAAACACCATATATTTT
TRBJ1-5 TRBV20-1 few - CSAREARGVNQPQHF TGCAGTGCTAGAGAGGCTCGGGGAGTTAATCAGCCCCAGCATTTT
TRBJ1-4 TRBV30 - - CAWSGTDIHGAATNEKLFF TGTGCCTGGAGTGGGACGGACATCCATGGGGCTGCAACTAATGAAAAACTGTTTTTT
TRBJ2-7 TRBV4-1 - - CASSQDRLGEQYF TGCGCCAGCAGCCAAGATCGATTGGGGGAGCAGTACTTC
TRBJ1-1 TRBV7-2 - - CASSSGRGAEAFF TGTGCCAGCAGCTCCGGACGAGGAGCTGAAGCTTTCTTT
TRBJ1-4 TRBV6-5 many - CASSYSIQGNEKLFF TGTGCCAGCAGTTACTCGATCCAGGGCAATGAAAAACTGTTTTTT
TRBJ2-5 TRBV29-1 many TRBD2 CSAPPGLADQETQYF TGCAGCGCTCCTCCGGGTCTAGCGGACCAAGAGACCCAGTACTTC